Listed below are T cell receptor beta chains from one sample, sequenced in a study of blood T cell repertoires in COVID-19. Sequencing was performed with immunoSEQ multiplex PCR; in TCRdb, only in-frame clones are kept and a portion is missing. The data contain around 100,000 clones, over 75% of them singletons. Input material: peripheral blood. These TCRs come from a man in his forties or fifties with acute or convalescent COVID-19. Each CDR3 is given with its conserved first and last residue. The size entry is marked missing in some rows and otherwise reads once, few, many or a size class.

V: TRBV12-3/TRBV12-4
J: TRBJ1-2
size: .
CDR3: CASSQNNYGYTF

V: TRBV12-3/TRBV12-4
J: TRBJ1-6
size: .
CDR3: CASSFQGNSPLHF

V: TRBV3-1/TRBV3-2
J: TRBJ2-3
size: .
CDR3: CASSHMRDTQYF

V: TRBV5-8
J: TRBJ2-7
size: .
CDR3: CASSLRGSYEQYF

V: TRBV3-1/TRBV3-2
J: TRBJ2-7
size: .
CDR3: CASSQGSAGGNYEQYF

V: TRBV21-1
J: TRBJ2-3
size: .
CDR3: CASSKGRGQKDTQYF

V: TRBV2
J: TRBJ2-7
size: .
CDR3: CASSEKRYEQYF

V: TRBV6-5
J: TRBJ2-2
size: .
CDR3: CASRQGGREGGELFF

V: TRBV5-6
J: TRBJ2-5
size: .
CDR3: CASSRYVGVQETQYF

V: TRBV6-2/TRBV6-3
J: TRBJ1-1
size: .
CDR3: CASSRTGKAFF

V: TRBV6-7
J: TRBJ1-5
size: .
CDR3: CASSYLGRYQPQHF

V: TRBV11-2
J: TRBJ2-7
size: .
CDR3: CASSLDQGLEPYEQYF

V: TRBV9
J: TRBJ1-3
size: .
CDR3: CASSARQGESGNTIYF

V: TRBV9
J: TRBJ2-7
size: .
CDR3: CASSVGTSGGYEQYF

V: TRBV19
J: TRBJ2-7
size: .
CDR3: CASTRGGSYEQYF

V: TRBV19
J: TRBJ1-1
size: once
CDR3: CASSNQGLMNTEAFF